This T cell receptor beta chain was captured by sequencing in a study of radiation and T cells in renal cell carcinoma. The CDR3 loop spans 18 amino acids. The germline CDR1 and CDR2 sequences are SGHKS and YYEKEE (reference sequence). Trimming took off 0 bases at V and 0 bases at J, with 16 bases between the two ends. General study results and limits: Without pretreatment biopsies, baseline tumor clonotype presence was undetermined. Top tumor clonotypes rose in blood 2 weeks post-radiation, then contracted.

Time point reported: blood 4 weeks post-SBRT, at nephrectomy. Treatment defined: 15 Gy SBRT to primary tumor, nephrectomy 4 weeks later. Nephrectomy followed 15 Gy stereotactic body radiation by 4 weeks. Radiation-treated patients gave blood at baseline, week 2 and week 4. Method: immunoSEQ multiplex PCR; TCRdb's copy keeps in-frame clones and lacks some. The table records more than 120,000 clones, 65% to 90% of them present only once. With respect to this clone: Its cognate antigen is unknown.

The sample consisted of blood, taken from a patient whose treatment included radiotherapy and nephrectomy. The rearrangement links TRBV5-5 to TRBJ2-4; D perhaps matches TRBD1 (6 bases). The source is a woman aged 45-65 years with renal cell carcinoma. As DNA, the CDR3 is TGTGCCAGCAGCTTGGCAGGGGTCTTCTCACTAGCCAAAAACATTCAGTACTTC. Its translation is CASSLAGVFSLAKNIQYF.